Listed below are T cell receptor beta chains from one sample, sequenced in a study of cytomegalovirus exposure and HLA in healthy donors. Clones were sequenced by immunoSEQ multiplex PCR, and TCRdb holds only the in-frame ones, with some missing. The table shows some 160,000 clones, with less than 80% occurring only once. Sequenced material: PBMCs. The receptors originated from a woman between 40 and 50 years old in good health and CMV-seronegative. Both conserved end residues are part of each CDR3. Fields, in order: J gene, V gene, D gene, CDR3 protein. A D gene is named only where the DNA matches it firmly.

TRBJ1-4	TRBV5-1	TRBD1	CASSWNRGTFRELFF
TRBJ2-2	TRBV6-4	TRBD1	CASSRSGTGTWELFF
TRBJ2-7	TRBV2	TRBD2	CASSTGGRSLEQYF
TRBJ1-2	TRBV9	NA	CASSGEAANYGYTF
TRBJ2-7	TRBV6-1	TRBD2	CASSEGGGWEQYF
TRBJ1-2	TRBV19	NA	CASSIESNGGYTF
TRBJ2-7	TRBV6-1	NA	CASRPGSSYEQYF
TRBJ1-6	TRBV6-5	NA	CASSYRTNSGNSPLHF
TRBJ2-3	TRBV9	NA	CASSVATRQWGESNTDTQYF
TRBJ1-1	TRBV18	TRBD1	CASSPRQGMNTEAFF
TRBJ2-3	TRBV4-2	NA	CASSQGSRVPVSTDTQYF
TRBJ2-4	TRBV7-9	TRBD1	CASSPRGAKNIQYF
TRBJ1-1	TRBV10-1	NA	CASTSGVNTEAFF
TRBJ2-1	TRBV11-3	NA	CASSLGGQPTYNEQFF
TRBJ2-3	TRBV11-2	TRBD2	CASSLEERGGDTQYF
TRBJ2-3	TRBV10-1	NA	CASSHPPLLGTDTQYF
TRBJ2-3	TRBV5-1	TRBD2	CASSLGLAGGRVTQYF
NA	TRBV7-2	NA	CASSSLPSYEQYF
TRBJ1-5	TRBV5-8	NA	CASSYLSNTGGNQPQHF
NA	TRBV4-1	TRBD2	CASSQVASGGSYEQYF
TRBJ1-1	TRBV5-1	NA	CASSLPSVNTEAFF
TRBJ1-5	TRBV4-1	NA	CASSQVLRSNQPQHF
TRBJ2-7	TRBV5-1	NA	CASSLAERDRSRKQYF
TRBJ2-1	TRBV11-3	TRBD1	CASSLEGQGADEQFF
TRBJ1-2	TRBV5-4	NA	CASIRQGVGNYGYTF
TRBJ1-2	TRBV5-4	NA	CASSPGVRAYGYTF
TRBJ1-1	TRBV30	NA	CAWSVIATVNTEAFF
TRBJ2-7	TRBV5-1	TRBD2	CASSRTPSGSSYEQYF
TRBJ1-5	TRBV7-2	NA	CASSLDPGRQPQHF
TRBJ2-7	TRBV6-1	TRBD1	CASSDRGYEQYF
TRBJ1-1	TRBV5-1	NA	CASSLIQGNTEAFF
TRBJ1-3	TRBV5-4	TRBD1	CASSDRQGSGNTIYF
TRBJ2-3	TRBV4-1	TRBD1	CASRRRAGDRGADTQYF
TRBJ2-2	TRBV5-1	TRBD1	CASSLIQTGELAGELFF
TRBJ2-5	TRBV5-8	TRBD2	CASSWGGQTQYF
TRBJ2-7	TRBV4-1	TRBD1	CASSQGDRSFYEQYF
TRBJ1-2	TRBV27	TRBD1	CASSLSGQGAYYGYTF
TRBJ2-2	TRBV29-1	TRBD2	CSVPGLAANTGELFF
TRBJ2-7	TRBV7-6	TRBD2	CASSLSGRASHEQYF
TRBJ1-2	TRBV5-6	TRBD1	CASSLGRGTVGYTF
TRBJ2-7	TRBV23-1	NA	CASSPGGPSSYEQYF
TRBJ1-6	TRBV6-5	NA	CASSYRSSYNSPLHF
TRBJ1-2	TRBV28	TRBD1	CASIGVGDREALVYGYTF
TRBJ1-2	TRBV5-1	NA	CASTDNIDGYTF